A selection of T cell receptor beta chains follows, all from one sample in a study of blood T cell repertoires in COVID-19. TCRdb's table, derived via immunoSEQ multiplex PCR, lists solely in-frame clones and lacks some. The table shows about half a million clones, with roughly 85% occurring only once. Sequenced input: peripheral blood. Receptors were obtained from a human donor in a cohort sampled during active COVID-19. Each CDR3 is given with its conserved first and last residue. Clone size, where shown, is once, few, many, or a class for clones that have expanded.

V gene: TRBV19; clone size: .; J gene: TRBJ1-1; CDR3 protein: CASSIAPGGLNTEAFF
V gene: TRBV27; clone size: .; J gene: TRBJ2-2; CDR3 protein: CATLNLGRGGQFFAGELFF
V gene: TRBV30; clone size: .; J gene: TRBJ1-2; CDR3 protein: CAWSGRSLGSVWRSGGYTF
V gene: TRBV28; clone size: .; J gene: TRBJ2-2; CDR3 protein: CASRLRASGTGELFF
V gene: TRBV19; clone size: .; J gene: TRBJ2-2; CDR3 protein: CASNLNRGDTGELFF
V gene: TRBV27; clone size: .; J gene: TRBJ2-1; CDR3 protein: CASSSGRLAGGNEQFF
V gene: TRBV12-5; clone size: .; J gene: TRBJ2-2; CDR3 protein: CASGLFTGELFF
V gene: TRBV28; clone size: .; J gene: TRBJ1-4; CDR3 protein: CASIDGRRKLFF
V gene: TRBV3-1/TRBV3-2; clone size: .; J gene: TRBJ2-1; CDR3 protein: CASSPREGTENEQFF
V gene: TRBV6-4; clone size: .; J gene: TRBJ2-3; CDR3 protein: CASSDSFRGSTDTQYF
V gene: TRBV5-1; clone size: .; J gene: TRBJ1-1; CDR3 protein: CASSLDVVDRGKNTEAFF
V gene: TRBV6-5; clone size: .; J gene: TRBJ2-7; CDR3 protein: CASHRDRSSYEQYF
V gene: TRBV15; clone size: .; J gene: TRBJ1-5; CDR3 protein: CATSSRREVYIYSNQPQHF
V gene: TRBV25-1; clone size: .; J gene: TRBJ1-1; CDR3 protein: CASSEARAPGGTEAFF
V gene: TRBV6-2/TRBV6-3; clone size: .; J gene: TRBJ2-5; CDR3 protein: CASSLAGVQETQYF
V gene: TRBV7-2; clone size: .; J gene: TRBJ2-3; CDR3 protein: CASSIQQGATDTQYF
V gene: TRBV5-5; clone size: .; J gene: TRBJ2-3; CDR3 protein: CASSLDGGASTDTQYF
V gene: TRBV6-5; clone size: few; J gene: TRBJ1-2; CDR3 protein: CASSLVAGGTYGYTF
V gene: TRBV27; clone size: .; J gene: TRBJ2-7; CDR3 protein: CASSFQFAYEQYF